The clone carrying this T cell receptor beta chain was seen repeatedly, ten times or more. Germline CDR1 and CDR2: DFQATT and SNEGSKA (reference sequence). The CDR3 is 14 amino acids. J was trimmed by 8 bases and V by 6 bases; bases with no gene match: 9. TCRdb re-called the 5' RACE reads with MiXCR, one entry per CDR3 protein. The profile shows approximately 140,000 distinct CDR3 sequences, 7.7% of them singletons. This sample stems from a study of T cells after yellow fever vaccination. This specimen consisted of CD4+ T cells sorted from PBMCs, obtained 5 days after the yellow fever booster vaccination. This rearrangement joins TRBV20-1 to TRBJ2-1, with TRBD2 matching 11 bases. This clonotype was sampled from a man aged 30 to 45 who received the YFV17D yellow fever vaccine. CDR3 coding DNA: TGCAGTGCCCTCTTAGCGGGGGGGCCGGATGAGCAGTTCTTC. It translates to CSALLAGGPDEQFF.